Below are 17 T cell receptor beta chains sequenced from a single sample in a study of Ad26.COV2.S vaccination and SARS-CoV-2 variants. Sequenced by immunoSEQ multiplex PCR; TCRdb stores in-frame clones only, minus some. The sample includes roughly 300,000 clones, less than 90% seen only once; the top ten take around 10%. Treatment given: around 19 received Ad26.COV2.S at low or high dose, single or two shots; roughly five received placebo; per-sample allocation not given. Sample collection was performed on day 63 after the first vaccine or placebo injection. The source was peripheral blood, collected in a trial of Ad26.COV2.S vaccine versus placebo. The origin of the receptors is a person between 18 and 65 years old who received the Ad26.COV2.S COVID-19 vaccine or a placebo.

This chain connects TRBV14 to TRBJ2-7; the match to TRBD2 covers 13 bases. V lost 4 bases to trimming and J lost 7 bases; unmatched junction nucleotides: 7. The CDR3 sequence is 15 residues long. Per germline, CDR1 SGHDN and CDR2 FVKESK. CDR3 residues: CASSRTSGSSGEQYF. The CDR3 DNA reads as TGTGCCAGCAGCCGGACTAGCGGGAGCTCGGGGGAGCAGTACTTC.

The chain is built from TRBV19 and TRBJ2-7; TRBD1 matches at 8 bases. Trimming cost V 1 base and J 0 bases; bases outside gene matches: 2. Germline-derived CDR1 and CDR2 are LNHDA and SQIVND (reference sequence). This CDR3 has 15 residues. CDR3 amino acids: CASSIGQGSSYEQYF. The CDR3 DNA reads TGTGCCAGTAGTATAGGACAGGGGAGCTCCTACGAGCAGTACTTC.

The CDR3: CASSLMEGNQPQHF. In nucleotides, the CDR3 is TGTGCCAGCAGTTTAATGGAGGGCAATCAGCCCCAGCATTTT. J is TRBJ1-5 and V is TRBV28; D not resolved. This CDR3 region has 14 residues. Trimming pared 2 bases from V and 2 bases from J, leaving 7 bases between. CDR1 is MDHEN and CDR2 is SYDVKM in the germline V gene.

This clone came up once. The V gene is TRBV7-9, the J gene TRBJ1-4, with a tentative D call TRBD1 (5 bases). V was clipped by 5 bases and J by 13 bases, with 17 bases between them. The CDR3 loop spans 13 amino acids. The germline V gene has CDR1 SEHNR and CDR2 FQNEAQ (reference sequence). DNA of the CDR3: TGTGCCAGCAGCCCCCCAGGGCTACTCATACTGTTTTTT. It specifies CASSPPGLLILFF.

This sequence joins TRBV6-2 or TRBV6-3 and TRBJ2-3, with D possibly TRBD2 on 5 matching bases. This CDR3 contains 21 residues. Trimming took 2 bases from V and 0 from J, leaving 27 bases between them. Germline loops: CDR1 MNHEY, CDR2 SVGEGT. Here the CDR3 DNA reads TGTGCCAGCAGTTACCCCTCCTCATCCGGGCGGGTAGCTACTAGCACAGATACGCAGTATTTT. Translated: CASSYPSSSGRVATSTDTQYF.

The chain joins TRBV12-3 or TRBV12-4 to TRBJ1-2; D ambiguous. The germline V and J ends were trimmed by 2 bases and 3 bases, with 7 bases remaining between them. This CDR3 region has 13 residues. Here the CDR3 reads CASSLSTDYGYTF. The DNA for the CDR3 is TGTGCCAGCAGTTTATCGACGGACTATGGCTACACCTTC.

V usage is TRBV11-1 and J usage is TRBJ2-7; D is possibly TRBD2 (6 bases). CDR3 length: 14 residues. Trimming removed 3 bases from V and 1 base from J, with 10 bases in between. The germline V gene has CDR1 SGHAT and CDR2 FQDESV (reference sequence). CDR3: CASSFAGRSYEQYF. The DNA of the CDR3 is TGTGCCAGCAGCTTTGCCGGGAGATCCTACGAGCAGTACTTC.

In this sample, this clone turned up a few times. The V and J genes are TRBV11-3 and TRBJ2-5; 7 nucleotides agree with TRBD1. Germline V lookup: CDR1 SGHNT, CDR2 YENEEA. The CDR3 consists of 15 residues. The V segment lost 3 bases and the J segment 1 base; nucleotides outside the gene matches: 5. CDR3 sequence: CASSLGQHGQETQYF. The CDR3 DNA reads as TGTGCCAGCAGCTTGGGACAGCATGGCCAAGAGACCCAGTACTTC. Variable domain in full (rest from reference TRBV11-3 and TRBJ2-5): EAGVVQSPRYKIIEKKQPVAFWCNPISGHNTLYWYLQNLGQGPELLIRYENEEAVDDSQLPKDRFSAERLKGVDSTLKIQPAELGDSAVYLCASSLGQHGQETQYFGPGTRLLVL.

This clone was seen a handful of times. V gene TRBV5-1 combines with J gene TRBJ2-2; perhaps TRBD2 as D (5 bases). The CDR3 extends over 14 amino acids. Trimming stripped 2 bases from V and 2 bases from J, with 7 bases between. In germline, CDR1 is SGHRS, CDR2 YFSETQ. CDR3: CASSFGGNTGELFF. The CDR3 DNA reads TGCGCCAGCAGCTTCGGAGGTAACACCGGGGAGCTGTTTTTT.

The chain recombines TRBV29-1 with TRBJ2-3; D perhaps matches TRBD1 (5 bases). The V gene's germline CDR1 is SQVTM and CDR2 ANQGSEA. This CDR3 is 13 amino acids long. Deletions cut 6 bases from V and 3 bases from J, with 13 bases between. The CDR3 region is CSVDWAGTDTQYF. CDR3 sequence (DNA): TGCAGCGTAGACTGGGCAGGGACAGATACGCAGTATTTT.

CDR3 in amino acids: CASSPEGSYGYTF. CDR3 nucleotide sequence: TGTGCCAGCTCACCTGAAGGATCCTATGGCTACACCTTC. This chain connects TRBV18 to TRBJ1-2, with unresolved D. The CDR3 runs to 13 residues. Germline CDR1 KGHSH, CDR2 LQKENI. Trimming left V 3 bases short and J 4 bases short, with 9 bases between.

The chain combines TRBV18 with TRBJ2-7, with 9 bases matching TRBD1. There are 15 residues in the CDR3. Germline trimming cut 0 bases from V and 6 bases from J; bases unmatched to any gene: 6. Germline CDR1 and CDR2: KGHSH and LQKENI. In nucleotides, the CDR3 is TGTGCCAGCTCACCACCGGGACAGGGTAGAATCGAGCAGTACTTC. This gives the protein CASSPPGQGRIEQYF.

The chain joins TRBV21-1 to TRBJ2-3; TRBD2 reflects the table's D call only, with no check against the DNA. TRBV21-1 is a pseudogene. CDR3 size: 16 residues. CDR3 region: CASSHPRGGPTDTQYF. The CDR3 DNA reads as TGTGCCAGCAGTCACCCGAGGGGGGGGCCCACAGATACGCAGTATTTT.

The chain recombines TRBV5-4 with TRBJ2-5, with 10 bases identical to TRBD2. Germline V gives CDR1 SGHNT, CDR2 YYREEE (reference sequence). The CDR3 has 15 amino acids. V trimming: 0 bases; J trimming: 3 bases; junction bases outside the gene matches: 2. The chain's CDR3 is CASSLGLAGEETQYF. The CDR3 DNA sequence: TGTGCCAGCAGCTTGGGGCTAGCGGGAGAAGAGACCCAGTACTTC.

The chain is built from TRBV28 and TRBJ1-2, with 12 bases aligning to TRBD1. V dropped 7 bases and J dropped 6; count of bases not matched to a gene: 6. The CDR3 is 14 amino acids. Germline loops: CDR1 MDHEN, CDR2 SYDVKM. The CDR3 region has the DNA TGTGCCAGCACAACCGGGACAGGGGGCCATGGCTACACCTTC. Its translation: CASTTGTGGHGYTF.

The rearrangement uses TRBV24-1 and TRBJ2-1, with 11 bases fitting TRBD2. Per germline, CDR1 KGHDR and CDR2 SFDVKD. The ends lost 4 bases at V and 6 bases at J; junction bases unmatched: 4. This CDR3 is built from 15 residues. DNA for the CDR3: TGTGCCACCAGTGACCCGACTAGCGGGGCCAATGAGCAGTTCTTC. Protein sequence: CATSDPTSGANEQFF.

This clone was counted a few times. The rearrangement links TRBV4-1 to TRBJ1-1; possible D gene TRBD1, 5 bases. This CDR3 is 13 amino acids long. Deletions cut 3 bases from V and 8 bases from J, with 13 bases between. The V gene's germline CDR1 is MGHRA and CDR2 YSYEKL. The CDR3 bases are TGCGCCAGCAGCCACGGGGGACTGACCGAAGCTTTCTTT. Translating it yields CASSHGGLTEAFF.